The following is a T cell receptor beta chain sequence with its context. This clonotype showed up just a few times. Its antigen is still unknown. Base qualities are not recorded, but no much larger clone differs from it by a single base. The Miltenyi Naive CD4+ T Cell Isolation kit was used to purify naive CD4+ T cells, and Tregs were depleted with CD25 microbeads. Tregs, naive and memory CD4+ T cells from tumor, blood and ipsilateral draining lymph nodes of a few breast cancer patients underwent full-length TCR alpha and beta sequencing. Tumor tissue and lymph nodes obtained by ipsilateral axillary dissection were perfused with PBS, cut into small pieces and digested using collagenase I and hyaluronidase. Ficoll density gradient centrifugation was used to isolate mononuclear cells from either lymph nodes or 45 to 65 ml of peripheral blood. Sorted cell populations were confirmed by FACS to exceed 90% purity.

Full-length TCR variable regions were amplified by 5' RACE PCR with constant-region reverse primers, and semi-nested PCR with Nested Universal Primer A was subsequently performed. The ReliaPrep RNA Cell Miniprep System was used to extract total RNA, which was then reverse transcribed into 5'RACE-ready cDNA with the SMARTer RACE 5'/3' Kit. Full-length TCR alpha and beta libraries were barcoded with multiplex adaptors and sequenced on an Illumina MiSeq. The authors' analysis ran thus. For each of nine subset-tissue groups, sequencing data from the five patients were combined, and the groups were compared by unsupervised clustering of TCR gene usage. Repertoire similarity was calculated with the Morisita-Horn index, weighting shared sequences by their contribution to each repertoire. In TCRdb, the public reads were trimmed at Q25 with fastp and aligned with MiXCR, with productive beta chains retained. Each CDR3 protein gets just one entry, which takes the most common genes and DNA from the rows behind it. TCRdb, not the original authors, processed these V and J calls. Here the sample has 10,000 or so distinct CDR3 sequences; under 35% occur a single time. Approximately 5% of the sample belongs to the ten largest clones.

This specimen belongs to a study (dated by TCRdb to 2015 to 2017). For context, the study as a whole: The study tested whether tumor-infiltrating Tregs in breast cancer are recruited from blood Tregs or converted in situ from other CD4+ T cell subsets. The full study reports these points: The validation in the larger cohort was limited to a single TCR beta V-J rearrangement instead of whole repertoires. Tumor-infiltrating Treg TCR alpha and beta sequences overlapped most with tumor naive CD4+ T cells, then with blood naive CD4+ T cells. Tumor memory CD4+ T cell TCR gene usage was found to cluster with blood and lymph node memory CD4+ cells and with lymph node naive CD4+ cells.

The germline V gene specifies SNHLY as CDR1 and FYNNEI as CDR2. Deletion took 7 bases off V and 5 bases off J, with a span of 14 bases between the germline ends. The cysteine opens and the phenylalanine closes a CDR3 of 14 amino acids. CDR3 DNA only is kept here, 42 bases in frame from base 1. The chain is made from TRBV2 and TRBJ1-4, and possibly TRBD1, on 6 matching bases. The TCR originated in a female donor with breast cancer. Sample: naive CD4+ T cells sorted from a lymph node. Interpreted using the paper, the cell subset or site label stands for: naive CD4+ T cells, CD4+CD45RA+CD25-. The DNA reads TGTGCCAGCATGAATGGACAGCTAAATGAAAAACTGTTTTTT. It specifies CASMNGQLNEKLFF. Beyond the CDR3, the reference TRBV2 and TRBJ1-4 genes provide the residues; the full variable domain reads: EPEVTQTPSHQVTQMGQEVILRCVPISNHLYFYWYRQILGQKVEFLVSFYNNEISEKSEIFDDQFSVERPDGSNFTLKIRSTKLEDSAMYFCASMNGQLNEKLFFGSGTQLSVL.